This TCR beta chain was sequenced during a study of T cell responses to AZD1222 COVID-19 vaccine. The germline V gene encodes CDR1 LNHNV and CDR2 YYDKDF (reference sequence). Trimming cost V 4 bases and J 7 bases, with 16 bases left between them. The CDR3 runs 15 residues. Profiling relied on immunoSEQ multiplex PCR, and the TCRdb table lists in-frame clones only, not all of them. The repertoire includes 91,000 or so clones, 80% to 95% of them detected once, and around 3.2% sits in the top ten. The sequences come from peripheral blood, collected 28 days after the second AZD1222 dose. The TCR was taken from an adult who received the AZD1222 COVID-19 vaccine. The rearrangement joins TRBV15 to TRBJ1-4, with D hard to call. The CDR3 spells CATSKDGSRGEKLFF. Here the CDR3 DNA reads TGTGCCACCAGCAAGGACGGGTCCCGTGGTGAAAAACTGTTTTTT.